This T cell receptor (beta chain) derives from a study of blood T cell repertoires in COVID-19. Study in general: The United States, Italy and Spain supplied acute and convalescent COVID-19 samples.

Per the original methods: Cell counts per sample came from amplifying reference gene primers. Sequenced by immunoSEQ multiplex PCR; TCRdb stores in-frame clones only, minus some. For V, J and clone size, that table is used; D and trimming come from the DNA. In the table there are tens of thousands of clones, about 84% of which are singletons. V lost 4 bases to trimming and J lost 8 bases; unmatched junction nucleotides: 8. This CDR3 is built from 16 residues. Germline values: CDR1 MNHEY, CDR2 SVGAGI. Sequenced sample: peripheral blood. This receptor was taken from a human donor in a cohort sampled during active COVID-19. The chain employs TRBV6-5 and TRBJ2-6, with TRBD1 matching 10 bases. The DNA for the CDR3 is TGTGCCAGCAGTTCCACTTCGGGACAGGGGACCAACGTCCTGACTTTC. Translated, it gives CASSSTSGQGTNVLTF.